This paragraph reports one T cell receptor (beta chain). The antigen remains unidentified. The data belong to a study of T cell repertoires in ileal Crohn's disease. Study-wide context: The M0 sample came from the inflamed ileal portion of the resected specimen.

In germline, CDR1 is MNHNS, CDR2 SASEGT. Trimming took off 7 bases at V and 2 bases at J, with 11 bases between the two ends. The CDR3 is 13 amino acids. Sequenced by immunoSEQ multiplex PCR; TCRdb stores in-frame clones only, minus some. This sample has some 16,000 clones, with 92% found just once. Specified time point: inflamed ileum from the surgical specimen. Included were adult ileal or ileocolonic Crohn's patients indicated for ileocolonic resection. Regarding the study as a whole: Mucosal expansions were suggested to be mainly CD8 T cells.

The material sequenced was ileal tissue. This chain links TRBV6-1 with TRBJ1-2, with D maybe TRBD1 (5 bases). The origin of this receptor is an adult with Crohn's disease. The CDR3 DNA sequence: TGTGCCAGCATTGGGGAGGGGAACTATGGCTACACCTTC. Translating it yields CASIGEGNYGYTF.